The 3 T cell receptor beta chains given below trace back to one sample, sequenced in a study of PD-L1 blockade in urothelial cancer. Libraries were prepared by immunoSEQ multiplex PCR; TCRdb keeps only in-frame clonotypes and omits some of them. There are 20,000 to 25,000 clones in the sample; about 90% occur only once, and about 11% lies in the top ten. Time point denoted: peripheral blood 6 weeks after treatment start. The starting material was PBMCs, obtained around atezolizumab (anti-PD-L1) treatment. These receptors originate from a woman in her sixties or seventies with urothelial cancer.

This chain links TRBV6-5 with TRBJ2-1; 10 nucleotides line up with TRBD2. The CDR3 is 16 amino acids. V shed 0 bases and J 6 bases; nucleotides not matched to a gene: 5. From germline, CDR1 is MNHEY and CDR2 SVGAGI. CDR3 DNA: TGTGCCAGCAGTTACTCTAGCGGGAGGCCTGGCAATGAGCAGTTCTTC. This sequence encodes CASSYSSGRPGNEQFF.

V usage is TRBV4-1 and J usage is TRBJ1-6; TRBD1 matches 11 bases. Looked up from germline, CDR1 is MGHRA and CDR2 is YSYEKL. The V segment lost 0 bases and the J segment 7 bases; nucleotides outside the gene matches: 5. The length of the CDR3 is 17 residues. CDR3 amino acids: CASSQDPGQGVNSPLHF. CDR3 nucleotide sequence: TGCGCCAGCAGCCAAGACCCGGGACAGGGGGTCAATTCACCCCTCCACTTT.

In DNA form, the CDR3 reads TGTGCCAGCACCAACCCCATAACAGGGAGGGGGGCCAAAAACATTCAGTACTTC. It codes for CASTNPITGRGAKNIQYF. The chain combines TRBV21-1 with TRBJ2-4; no check of the table's D call, TRBD2, against the DNA was made. TRBV21-1 is described as a pseudogene. The length of the CDR3 is 18 residues.